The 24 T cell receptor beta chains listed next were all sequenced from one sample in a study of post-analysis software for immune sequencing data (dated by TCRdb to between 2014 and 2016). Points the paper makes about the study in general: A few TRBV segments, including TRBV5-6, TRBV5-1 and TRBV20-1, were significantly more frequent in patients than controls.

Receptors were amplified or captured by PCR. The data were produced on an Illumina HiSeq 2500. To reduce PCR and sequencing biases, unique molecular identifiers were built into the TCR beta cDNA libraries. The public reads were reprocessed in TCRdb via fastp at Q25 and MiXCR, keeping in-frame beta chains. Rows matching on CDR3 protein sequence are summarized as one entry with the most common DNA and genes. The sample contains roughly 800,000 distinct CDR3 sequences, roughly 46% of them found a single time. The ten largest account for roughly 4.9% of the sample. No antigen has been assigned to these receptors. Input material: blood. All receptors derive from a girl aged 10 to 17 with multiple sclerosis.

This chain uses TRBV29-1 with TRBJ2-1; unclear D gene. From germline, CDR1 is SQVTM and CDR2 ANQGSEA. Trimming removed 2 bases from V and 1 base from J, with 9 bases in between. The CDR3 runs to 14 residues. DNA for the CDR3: TGCAGCGTTGAAAGCCAGCTATCCTACAATGAGCAGTTCTTC. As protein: CSVESQLSYNEQFF.

CDR3 sequence: CASSQVDRINGGYTF. The CDR3 nucleotides are TGTGCCAGCAGCCAAGTAGACAGGATAAACGGTGGCTACACCTTC. This chain links TRBV4-2 with TRBJ1-2, with D possibly matching TRBD1 (6 bases). From germline, CDR1 is LGHNA and CDR2 YNFKEQ. The CDR3 has 15 amino acids. Trimming left V 1 base short and J 7 bases short, with 16 bases between.

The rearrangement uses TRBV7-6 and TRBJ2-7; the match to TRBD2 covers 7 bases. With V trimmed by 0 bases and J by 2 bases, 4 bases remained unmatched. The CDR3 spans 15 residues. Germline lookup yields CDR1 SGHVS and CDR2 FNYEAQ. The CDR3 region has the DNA TGTGCCAGCAGCTTAGCCCTAACTAGCGCCTACGAGCAGTACTTC. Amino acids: CASSLALTSAYEQYF.

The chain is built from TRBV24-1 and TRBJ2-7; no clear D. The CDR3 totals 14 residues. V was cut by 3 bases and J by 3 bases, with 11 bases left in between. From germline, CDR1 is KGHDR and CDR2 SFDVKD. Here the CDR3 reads CATSDPDKHYEQYF. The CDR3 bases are TGTGCCACCAGTGATCCTGACAAGCACTACGAGCAGTACTTC.

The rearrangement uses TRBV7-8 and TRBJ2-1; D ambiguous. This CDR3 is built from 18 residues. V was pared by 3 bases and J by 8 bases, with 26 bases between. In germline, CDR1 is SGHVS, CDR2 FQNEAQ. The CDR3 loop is CASSFFKTAAQRRDEQFF. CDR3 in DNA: TGTGCCAGCAGCTTTTTTAAAACGGCGGCCCAAAGGAGAGATGAGCAGTTCTTC.

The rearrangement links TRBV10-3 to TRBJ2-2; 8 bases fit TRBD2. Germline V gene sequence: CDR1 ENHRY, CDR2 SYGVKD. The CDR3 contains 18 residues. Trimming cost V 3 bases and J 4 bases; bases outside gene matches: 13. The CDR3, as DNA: TGTGCCATCAGTGAACCTCCCGGGAGGGCCCCTGGCACCGGGGAGCTGTTTTTT. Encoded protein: CAISEPPGRAPGTGELFF.

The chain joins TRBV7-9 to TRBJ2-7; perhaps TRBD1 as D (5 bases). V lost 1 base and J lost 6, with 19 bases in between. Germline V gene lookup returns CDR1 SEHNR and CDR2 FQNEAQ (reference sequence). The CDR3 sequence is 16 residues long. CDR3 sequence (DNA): TGTGCCAGCAGCTTAGGGGGTCGCGTGAAAGGGGCCGAGCAGTACTTC. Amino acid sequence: CASSLGGRVKGAEQYF.

The CDR3 DNA reads as TGTGCCAGCTCACCACCGGACAGGGAAAACATTCAGTACTTC. Amino acid sequence: CASSPPDRENIQYF. The chain joins TRBV18 to TRBJ2-4; the match to TRBD1 covers 8 bases. The CDR3 spans 14 residues. V lost 0 bases to trimming and J lost 5 bases; unmatched junction nucleotides: 0. Germline V gene sequence: CDR1 KGHSH, CDR2 LQKENI.

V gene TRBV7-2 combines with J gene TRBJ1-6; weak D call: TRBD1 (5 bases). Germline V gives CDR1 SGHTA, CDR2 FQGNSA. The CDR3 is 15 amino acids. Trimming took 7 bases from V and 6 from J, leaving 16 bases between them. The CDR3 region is CASNSVGQGNSPLHF. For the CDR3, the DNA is TGTGCCAGCAACTCAGTCGGGCAGGGTAATTCACCCCTCCACTTT.

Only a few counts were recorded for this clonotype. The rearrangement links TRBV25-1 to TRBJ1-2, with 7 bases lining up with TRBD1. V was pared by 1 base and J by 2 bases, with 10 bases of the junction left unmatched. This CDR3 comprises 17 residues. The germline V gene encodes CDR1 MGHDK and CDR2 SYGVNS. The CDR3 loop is CASSEFFFAGGNYGYTF. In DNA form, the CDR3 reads TGTGCCAGCAGTGAATTTTTTTTCGCAGGGGGGAACTATGGCTACACCTTC.

The CDR3 is CASRFTGQETQYF. Here the CDR3 DNA reads TGTGCCAGCAGATTTACGGGGCAAGAGACCCAGTACTTC. The chain links TRBV7-2 to TRBJ2-5, with D possibly being TRBD2 (5 bases). The CDR3 totals 13 residues. V lost 6 bases, J lost 2 bases, and 10 bases lay in between. Germline CDR1 and CDR2: SGHTA and FQGNSA.

The DNA for the CDR3 is TGTGCCAGCAGCCGGGGGGAGTCATGGCCTCCCGAGCAGTACTTC. Residues: CASSRGESWPPEQYF. This chain connects TRBV7-3 to TRBJ2-7; 7 nucleotides line up with TRBD2. Germline loops: CDR1 SGHTA, CDR2 FQGTGA. This CDR3 is 15 amino acids long. Losses at the gene ends were 5 bases for V and 6 bases for J; bases not matched to a gene: 13.

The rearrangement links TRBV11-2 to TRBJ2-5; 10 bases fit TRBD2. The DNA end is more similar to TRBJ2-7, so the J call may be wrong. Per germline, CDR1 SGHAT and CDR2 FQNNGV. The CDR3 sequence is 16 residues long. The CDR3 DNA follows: TGTGCCAGCACCGAAAACCTAGCGGGAGCATCCTACGAGCAGTACTTC. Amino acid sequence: CASTENLAGASYEQYF.

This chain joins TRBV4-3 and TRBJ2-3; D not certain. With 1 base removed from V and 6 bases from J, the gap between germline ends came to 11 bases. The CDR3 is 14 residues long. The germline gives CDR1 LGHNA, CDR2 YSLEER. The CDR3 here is CASSQGGWPDTQYF. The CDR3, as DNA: TGCGCCAGCAGCCAAGGAGGATGGCCGGATACGCAGTATTTT.

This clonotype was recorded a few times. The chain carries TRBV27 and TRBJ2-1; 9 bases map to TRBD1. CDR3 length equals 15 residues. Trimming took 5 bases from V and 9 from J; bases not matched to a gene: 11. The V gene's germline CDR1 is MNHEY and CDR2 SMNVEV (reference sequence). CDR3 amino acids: CASSVQTGGNGEQFF. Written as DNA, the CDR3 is TGTGCCAGCAGTGTCCAGACAGGGGGAAATGGTGAGCAGTTCTTC.

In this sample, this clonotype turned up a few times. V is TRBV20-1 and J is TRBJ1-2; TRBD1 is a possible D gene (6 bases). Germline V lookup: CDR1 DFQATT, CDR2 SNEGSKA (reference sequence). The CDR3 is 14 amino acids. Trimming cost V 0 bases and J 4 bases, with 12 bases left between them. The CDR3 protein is CSARDHRGTYGYTF. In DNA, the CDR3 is TGCAGTGCTAGAGATCATAGGGGGACCTATGGCTACACCTTC.

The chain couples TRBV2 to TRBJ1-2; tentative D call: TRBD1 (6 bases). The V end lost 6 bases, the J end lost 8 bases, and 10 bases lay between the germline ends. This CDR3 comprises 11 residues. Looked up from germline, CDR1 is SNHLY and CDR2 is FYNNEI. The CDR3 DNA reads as TGTGCCAGCAGACAGGGAGTAGGCTACACCTTC. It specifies CASRQGVGYTF.

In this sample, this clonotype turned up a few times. The CDR3 DNA follows: TGTGCCAGTAGCGATCGAACGGGTCCTGGCTACACCTTC. Encoded protein: CASSDRTGPGYTF. This rearrangement joins TRBV19 to TRBJ1-2; D remains unclear. The CDR3 totals 13 residues. In germline, CDR1 is LNHDA, CDR2 SQIVND (reference sequence). V was clipped by 6 bases and J by 7 bases, with 15 bases between them.

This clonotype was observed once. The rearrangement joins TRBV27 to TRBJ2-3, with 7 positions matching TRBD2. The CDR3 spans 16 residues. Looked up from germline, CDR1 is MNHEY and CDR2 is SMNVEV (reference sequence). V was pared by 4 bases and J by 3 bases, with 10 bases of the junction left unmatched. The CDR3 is CASSSVGGSGTDTQYF. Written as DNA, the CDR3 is TGTGCCAGCAGTTCCGTTGGCGGGAGCGGAACAGATACGCAGTATTTT.

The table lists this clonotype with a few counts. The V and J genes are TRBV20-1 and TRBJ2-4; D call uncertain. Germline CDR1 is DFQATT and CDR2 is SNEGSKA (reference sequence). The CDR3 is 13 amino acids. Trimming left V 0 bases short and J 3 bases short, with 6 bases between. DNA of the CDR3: TGCAGTGCTAGAGATCGCAGCAAAAACATTCAGTACTTC. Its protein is CSARDRSKNIQYF.

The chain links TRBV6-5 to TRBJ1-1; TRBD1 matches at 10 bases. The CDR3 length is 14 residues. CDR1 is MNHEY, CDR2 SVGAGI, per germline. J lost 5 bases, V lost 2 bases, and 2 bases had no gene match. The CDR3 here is CASSYGQGVTEAFF. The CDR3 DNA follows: TGTGCCAGCAGTTACGGACAGGGGGTGACTGAAGCTTTCTTT.

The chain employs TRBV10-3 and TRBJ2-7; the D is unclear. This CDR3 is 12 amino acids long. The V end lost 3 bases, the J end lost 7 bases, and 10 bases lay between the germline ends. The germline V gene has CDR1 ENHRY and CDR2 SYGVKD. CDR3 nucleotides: TGTGCCATCAGTGATTCCCTCAGAGAGCAGTACTTC. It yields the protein CAISDSLREQYF.

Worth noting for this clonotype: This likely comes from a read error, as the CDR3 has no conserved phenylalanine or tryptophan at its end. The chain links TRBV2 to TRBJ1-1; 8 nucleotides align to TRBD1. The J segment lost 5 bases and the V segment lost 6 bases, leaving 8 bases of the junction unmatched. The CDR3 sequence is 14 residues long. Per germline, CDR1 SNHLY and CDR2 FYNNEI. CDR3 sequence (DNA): TGTGCCAGCAGCATAGGACAGGGAGGGACTGAAGCTTTCTGT. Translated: CASSIGQGGTEAFC.

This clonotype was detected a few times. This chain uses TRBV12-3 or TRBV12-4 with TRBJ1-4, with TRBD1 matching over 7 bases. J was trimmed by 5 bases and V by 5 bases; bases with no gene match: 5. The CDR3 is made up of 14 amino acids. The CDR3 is CASSLTGLNEKLFF. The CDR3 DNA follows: TGTGCCAGCAGTCTGACAGGGCTAAATGAAAAACTGTTTTTT.